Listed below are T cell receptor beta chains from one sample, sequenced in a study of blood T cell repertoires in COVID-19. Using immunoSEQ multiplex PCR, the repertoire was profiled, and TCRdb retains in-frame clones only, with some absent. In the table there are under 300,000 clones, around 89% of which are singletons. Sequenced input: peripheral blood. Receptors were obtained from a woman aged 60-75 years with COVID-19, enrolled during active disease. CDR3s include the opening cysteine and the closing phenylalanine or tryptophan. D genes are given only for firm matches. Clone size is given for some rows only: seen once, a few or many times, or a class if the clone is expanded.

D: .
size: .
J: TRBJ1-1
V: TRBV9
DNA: TGTGCCAGCAGCGTAGTGGACACATTGAACACTGAAGCTTTCTTT
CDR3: CASSVVDTLNTEAFF

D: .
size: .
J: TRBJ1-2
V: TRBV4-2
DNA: TGTGCCAGCAGCCAAGCAGGCCTTTGGGGCTACACCTTC
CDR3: CASSQAGLWGYTF

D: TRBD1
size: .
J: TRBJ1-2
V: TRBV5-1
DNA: TGCGCCAGCAGCCCTATTGTCCCGGGACAGGTTCCGAAAGGCTACACCTTC
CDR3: CASSPIVPGQVPKGYTF

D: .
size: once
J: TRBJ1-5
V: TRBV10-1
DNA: TGCGCCAGCAGATTGACTGAAAAGCCCCAGCATTTT
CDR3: CASRLTEKPQHF

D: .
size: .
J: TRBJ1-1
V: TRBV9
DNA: TGTGCCAGCAGCGTAATCGGGGAGAACACTGAAGCTTTCTTT
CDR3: CASSVIGENTEAFF

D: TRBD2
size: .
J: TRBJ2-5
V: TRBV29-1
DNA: TGCAGCGTGAAGGAGCGGGGGCCGCTCCAAGAGACCCAGTACTTC
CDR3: CSVKERGPLQETQYF

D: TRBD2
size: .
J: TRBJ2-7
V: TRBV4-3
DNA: TGCGCCAGCAGCCATTCAGCGCTAGCGGGGGTTTCGAGCTCCTACGAGCAGTACTTC
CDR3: CASSHSALAGVSSSYEQYF

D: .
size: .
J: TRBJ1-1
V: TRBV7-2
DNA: TGTGCCAGCAGCTTTGGAACAGGGAACACTGAAGCTTTCTTT
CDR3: CASSFGTGNTEAFF

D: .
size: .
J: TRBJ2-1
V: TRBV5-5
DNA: TGTGCCAGCAGCCAAGACAGGCGCTCCTACAATGAGCAGTTCTTC
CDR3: CASSQDRRSYNEQFF

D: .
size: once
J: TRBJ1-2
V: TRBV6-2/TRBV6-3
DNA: TGTGCCAGCAGTTACTCGTCTCAGGGATTCGTCTACACCTTC
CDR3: CASSYSSQGFVYTF

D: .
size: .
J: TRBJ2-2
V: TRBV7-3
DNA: TGTGCCAGCAGCTTAAGGGTCGGGGACACCGGGGAGCTGTTTTTT
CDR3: CASSLRVGDTGELFF

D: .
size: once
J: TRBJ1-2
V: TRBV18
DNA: TGTGCCAGCTCACCACCGGGAGGGGTGAACTATGGCTACACCTTC
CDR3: CASSPPGGVNYGYTF

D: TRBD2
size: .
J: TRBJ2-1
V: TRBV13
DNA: TGTGCCAGCAGCTTTACGGGGGGGCTCGGCAATGAGCAGTTCTTC
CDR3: CASSFTGGLGNEQFF

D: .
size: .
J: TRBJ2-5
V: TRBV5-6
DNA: TGTGCCAGCAGCTTCGGGACTCCCGAGACCCAGTACTTC
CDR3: CASSFGTPETQYF

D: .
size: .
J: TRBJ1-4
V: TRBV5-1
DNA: TGCGCCAGCAGCAGACAGGATGAAAAACTGTTTTTT
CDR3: CASSRQDEKLFF

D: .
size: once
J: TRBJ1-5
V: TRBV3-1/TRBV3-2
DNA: TGTGCCAGCAGCCAGCAGGGTGATCAGCCCCAGCATTTT
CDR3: CASSQQGDQPQHF

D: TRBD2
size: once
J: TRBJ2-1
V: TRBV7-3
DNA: TGTGCCAGCAGCTTAACTCTAGCGGGGGACCGCAATGAGCAGTTCTTC
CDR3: CASSLTLAGDRNEQFF

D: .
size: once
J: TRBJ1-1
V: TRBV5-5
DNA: TGTGCCAGCAGCTTTGCCCGGGGGAGCCTGAACACTGAAGCTTTCTTT
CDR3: CASSFARGSLNTEAFF

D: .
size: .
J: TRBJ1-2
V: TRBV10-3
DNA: TGTGCCATCAGTGTCAGGCTTGACTATGGCTACACCTTC
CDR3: CAISVRLDYGYTF

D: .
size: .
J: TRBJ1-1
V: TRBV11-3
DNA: TGTGCCAGCAGCTTAAGGGGAATGAACACTGAAGCTTTCTTT
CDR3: CASSLRGMNTEAFF

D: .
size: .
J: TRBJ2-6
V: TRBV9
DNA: TGTGCCAGCAGATACTCTGGGGCCAACGTCCTGACTTTC
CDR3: CASRYSGANVLTF

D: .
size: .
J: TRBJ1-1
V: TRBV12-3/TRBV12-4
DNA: TGTGCCAGCAGTCTACCAGGGTACACTGAAGCTTTCTTT
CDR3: CASSLPGYTEAFF

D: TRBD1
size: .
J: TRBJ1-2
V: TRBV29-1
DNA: TGCAGCGTTGGGGACAGGGGGCTCGGCTACACCTTC
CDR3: CSVGDRGLGYTF

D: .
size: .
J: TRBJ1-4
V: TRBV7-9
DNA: TGTGCCAGCAGCCCAAACAGGGCCCGTAATGAAAAACTGTTTTTT
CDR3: CASSPNRARNEKLFF

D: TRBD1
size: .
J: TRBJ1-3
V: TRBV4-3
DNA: TGCGCCAGCAGCCAAGATTTCGGGACAGGTGGAAACACCATATATTTT
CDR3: CASSQDFGTGGNTIYF

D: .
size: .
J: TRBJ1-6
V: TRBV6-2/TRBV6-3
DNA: TGTGCCAGCAGTTACCTCATCGGCAGGTACATGTGGGATTCACCCCTCCACTTT
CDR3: CASSYLIGRYMWDSPLHF

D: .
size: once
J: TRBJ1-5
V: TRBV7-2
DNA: TGTGCCAGCAGCTCCAGGTATAGCAATCAGCCCCAGCATTTT
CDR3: CASSSRYSNQPQHF

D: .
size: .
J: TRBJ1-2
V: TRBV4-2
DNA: TGTGCCAGCAGCCAGAAAGAAGGGAAGGGGCTCTGGGGCTACACCTTC
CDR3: CASSQKEGKGLWGYTF

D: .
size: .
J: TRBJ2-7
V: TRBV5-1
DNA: TGCGCCAGCAGCTTCCCCTCGACAGGCCGACCCTCCTACGAGCAGTACTTC
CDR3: CASSFPSTGRPSYEQYF

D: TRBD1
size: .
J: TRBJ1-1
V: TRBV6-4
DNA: TGTGCCAGCAGTGAAAGGCCGTCCAGGGGGATGAACACTGAAGCTTTCTTT
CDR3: CASSERPSRGMNTEAFF

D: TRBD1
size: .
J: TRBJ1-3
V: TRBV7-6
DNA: TGTGCCAGCAGCCCTCGACAGGGGGCCTTTGGAAACACCATATATTTT
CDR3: CASSPRQGAFGNTIYF

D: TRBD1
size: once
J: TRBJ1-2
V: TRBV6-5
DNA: TGTGCCAGCAGTTATGGCAGGGGGCGCGACTATGGCTACACCTTC
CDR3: CASSYGRGRDYGYTF

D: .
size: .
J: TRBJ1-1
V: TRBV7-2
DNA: TGTGCCAGCAGCTTAGCGGACTCCGGGAAAGCTTTCTTT
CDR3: CASSLADSGKAFF

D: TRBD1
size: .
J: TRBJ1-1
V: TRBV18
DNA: TGTGCCAGCTCACCCATCCTGGCAGGGGGAAGGACTGAAGCTTTCTTT
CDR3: CASSPILAGGRTEAFF

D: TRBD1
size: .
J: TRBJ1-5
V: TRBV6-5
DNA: TGTGCCAGCAGCTGGGACAGGGGCAATCAGCCCCAGCATTTT
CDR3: CASSWDRGNQPQHF

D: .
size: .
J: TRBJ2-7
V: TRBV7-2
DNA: TGTGCCAGCAGCTTTGACATGAGCTCCTACGAGCAGTACTTC
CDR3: CASSFDMSSYEQYF

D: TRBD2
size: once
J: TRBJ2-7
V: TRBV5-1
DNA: TGCGCCAGCAGCTGGGCGCGGGGGGACTACGAGCAGTACTTC
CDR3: CASSWARGDYEQYF

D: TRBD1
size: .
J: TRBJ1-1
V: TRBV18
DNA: TGTGCCAGCTCACCGATCCAGGGGGGCACTGAAGCTTTCTTT
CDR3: CASSPIQGGTEAFF

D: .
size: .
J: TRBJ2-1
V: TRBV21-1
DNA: TGTGCCAGCAGCAAAGATCAGCCAGGGGGCACCTACAATGAGCAGTTCTTC
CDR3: CASSKDQPGGTYNEQFF

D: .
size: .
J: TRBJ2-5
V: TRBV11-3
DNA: TGTGCCAGCAGCGCAGGACCGGACAACCAAGAGACCCAGTACTTC
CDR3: CASSAGPDNQETQYF

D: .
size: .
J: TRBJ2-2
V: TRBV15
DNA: TGTGCCACCAGCAGAGATACACCTGCGAACACCGGGGAGCTGTTTTTT
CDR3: CATSRDTPANTGELFF

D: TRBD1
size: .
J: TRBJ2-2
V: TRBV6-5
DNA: TGTGCCACATACAGGGGGCCCGCCGGGGAGCTGTTTTTT
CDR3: CATYRGPAGELFF

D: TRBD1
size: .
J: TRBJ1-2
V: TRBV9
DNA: TGTGCCAGCAGCGTAGGAGGACAGGGGGTAGGCTATGGCTACACCTTC
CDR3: CASSVGGQGVGYGYTF